The rows below give T cell receptor beta chains drawn from one sample of a study of blood T cell repertoires in COVID-19. TCRdb's table, derived via immunoSEQ multiplex PCR, lists solely in-frame clones and lacks some. The repertoire includes tens of thousands of clones, roughly 84% of them detected once, and approximately 28% sits in the top ten. The sequenced sample consisted of peripheral blood. The source is a woman of 80 years or more with active or convalescent COVID-19. Both conserved end residues are part of each CDR3. Fields, in order: D gene, J gene, V gene, clone size, CDR3 protein, CDR3 DNA. A D gene is named only where the DNA matches it firmly. Some rows have no size entry. The others give once, few or many, or a class for an expanded clone.

. TRBJ2-3 TRBV11-2 . CASSPNTASTDTQYF TGTGCCAGCAGCCCAAACACCGCTAGCACAGATACGCAGTATTTT
. TRBJ1-1 TRBV19 many CASGGRHTEAFF TGTGCCAGTGGGGGGAGGCACACTGAAGCTTTCTTT
. TRBJ1-5 TRBV18 . CASSTSISNQPQHF TGTGCCAGCTCCACTAGCATTAGCAATCAGCCCCAGCATTTT
. TRBJ1-4 TRBV28 . CASSLGFGEGTNEKLFF TGTGCCAGCAGTTTAGGCTTCGGGGAAGGGACTAATGAAAAACTGTTTTTT
. TRBJ2-5 TRBV27 . CASSPRQSLGTQYF TGTGCCAGCAGTCCGCGACAGTCCCTCGGGACCCAGTACTTC
TRBD1 TRBJ1-4 TRBV29-1 few CSVDETGGSEKLFF TGCAGCGTTGATGAGACAGGGGGATCTGAAAAACTGTTTTTT
. TRBJ2-7 TRBV6-2/TRBV6-3 . CASSYWPPRSSYEQYF TGTGCCAGCAGTTACTGGCCGCCAAGAAGCTCCTACGAGCAGTACTTC
. TRBJ1-1 TRBV21-1 . CASRVGTGKFGRTPPAVFF TGTGCCAGCAGAGTTGGGACAGGGAAATTTGGAAGAACACCCCCGGCGGTTTTCTTT
TRBD1 TRBJ2-7 TRBV4-3 . CASSQAGQDYEQYF TGCGCCAGCAGCCAAGCGGGACAGGACTACGAGCAGTACTTC
. TRBJ2-2 TRBV15 . CATSRDSSGTGELFF TGTGCCACCAGCAGAGATAGTAGCGGCACCGGGGAGCTGTTTTTT
TRBD2 TRBJ2-5 TRBV11-2 . CASSLLSWTSGGETQYF TGTGCCAGCAGCTTACTTTCCTGGACTAGCGGTGGGGAGACCCAGTACTTC
. TRBJ1-1 TRBV11-2 . CASSLGLYTEAFF TGTGCCAGCAGCTTGGGACTTTACACTGAAGCTTTCTTT
TRBD2 TRBJ2-1 TRBV7-9 . CASSPRTSGASEKQFF TGTGCCAGCAGCCCACGGACTAGCGGGGCGAGCGAGAAGCAGTTCTTC
TRBD1 TRBJ2-3 TRBV9 . CASSVLDRVLDTQYF TGTGCCAGCAGCGTGTTGGACAGGGTTTTGGATACGCAGTATTTT
. TRBJ1-1 TRBV4-2 . CASSQEGLAFF TGTGCCAGCAGCCAAGAGGGCTTGGCTTTCTTT
. TRBJ2-1 TRBV7-6 few CASSLAGSRDSYNEQFF TGTGCCAGCAGCTTAGCGGGGTCTCGTGACAGCTACAATGAGCAGTTCTTC
TRBD2 TRBJ2-5 TRBV4-2 . CASSPGGAGETQYF TGTGCCAGCAGCCCCGGGGGGGCGGGCGAGACCCAGTACTTC
TRBD2 TRBJ2-1 TRBV19 . CATIALAGGPSEQFF TGTGCCACCATCGCACTAGCGGGGGGGCCTAGTGAGCAGTTCTTC
TRBD1 TRBJ2-7 TRBV30 . CAWSGRGDRGSYEQYF TGTGCCTGGAGTGGAAGAGGGGACAGGGGGTCCTACGAGCAGTACTTC
TRBD1 TRBJ2-7 TRBV19 . CASSTHRGRTYEQYF TGTGCCAGTAGTACCCACAGGGGGAGGACCTACGAGCAGTACTTC
TRBD1 TRBJ1-6 TRBV28 . CASSSTGGYNSPLHF TGTGCCAGCAGTTCGACAGGGGGTTATAATTCACCCCTCCACTTT
. TRBJ2-1 TRBV18 . CASSPSSVQVQEQFF TGTGCCAGCTCACCATCCTCCGTGCAGGTCCAGGAGCAGTTCTTC
. TRBJ2-1 TRBV5-1 . CASSSRWWGVGNEQFF TGCGCCAGCAGCTCCCGGTGGTGGGGGGTCGGTAATGAGCAGTTCTTC
TRBD1 TRBJ2-6 TRBV11-3 . CASSRQGTGANVLTF TGTGCCAGCAGCAGACAGGGGACTGGGGCCAACGTCCTGACTTTC
TRBD1 TRBJ1-5 TRBV7-8 . CASSPQTGIGQPQHF TGTGCCAGCAGTCCCCAGACAGGGATCGGGCAGCCCCAGCATTTT
TRBD1 TRBJ1-2 TRBV3-1/TRBV3-2 . CASSQTTGEYGYTF TGTGCCAGCAGCCAAACGACAGGGGAATATGGCTACACCTTC
. TRBJ2-3 TRBV9 . CASSFRVETDTQYF TGTGCCAGCAGCTTCCGGGTGGAGACAGATACGCAGTATTTT
TRBD1 TRBJ1-2 TRBV7-2 . CASREFDRGRYGYTF TGTGCCAGCCGAGAGTTCGACAGGGGGCGGTATGGCTACACCTTC
. TRBJ2-7 TRBV2 . CATKGGVLEQYF TGTGCCACCAAGGGGGGGGTCCTCGAGCAGTACTTC
TRBD1 TRBJ1-1 TRBV24-1 . CATSDLDKDRVNTEAFF TGTGCCACCAGTGATTTGGACAAGGACAGGGTAAACACTGAAGCTTTCTTT
TRBD1 TRBJ1-3 TRBV7-2 once CASSLAGTASGNTIYF TGTGCCAGCAGCTTAGCCGGGACAGCTTCTGGAAACACCATATATTTT
TRBD1 TRBJ1-2 TRBV6-5 . CASSYTGVANYGYTF TGTGCCAGCAGTTACACAGGGGTAGCTAACTATGGCTACACCTTC
. TRBJ2-1 TRBV30 . CAWGRLSSYNEQFF TGTGCCTGGGGAAGACTGAGCTCCTACAATGAGCAGTTCTTC
TRBD1 TRBJ2-7 TRBV27 . CASSIGQGAIPDEQYF TGTGCCAGCAGCATCGGACAGGGGGCCATACCCGACGAGCAGTACTTC
TRBD1 TRBJ1-5 TRBV6-6 . CASIRGQGEQPQHF TGTGCCAGCATAAGGGGACAGGGAGAGCAGCCCCAGCATTTT